The 7 T cell receptor beta chains in this list originate from one sample, sequenced in a study of blood T cell repertoires in COVID-19. Clones were read by immunoSEQ multiplex PCR, and TCRdb kept only the in-frame ones, dropping some. The sample has 50,000 to 65,000 clones, over 80% seen once. Sample: peripheral blood. The origin of the receptors is a woman between 55 and 75 years old with acute or convalescent COVID-19.

The chain employs TRBV7-9 and TRBJ1-4, with D possibly being TRBD1 (6 bases). In germline, CDR1 is SEHNR, CDR2 FQNEAQ (reference sequence). The V end was cut by 5 bases, the J end by 0 bases, with 16 bases between. This CDR3 has 17 amino acids. For the CDR3, the DNA is TGTGCCAGCAGCACTATTGTGCAGGGGACAACTAATGAAAAACTGTTTTTT. Its protein product is CASSTIVQGTTNEKLFF.

J is TRBJ1-4 and V is TRBV7-9, with unresolved D. Trimming cost V 2 bases and J 0 bases, with 4 bases left between them. The CDR3 loop spans 14 amino acids. Germline CDR1 and CDR2: SEHNR and FQNEAQ (reference sequence). This CDR3 is CASSLTATNEKLFF. The DNA for the CDR3 is TGTGCCAGCAGCTTAACAGCAACTAATGAAAAACTGTTTTTT.

The rearrangement joins TRBV18 to TRBJ1-6; 9 nucleotides align to TRBD1. Germline V gene lookup returns CDR1 KGHSH and CDR2 LQKENI. Trimming took 6 bases from V and 5 from J; bases not matched to a gene: 8. There are 16 residues in the CDR3. As DNA, the CDR3 is TGTGCCAGCTCGCGTCCCGGGACAGGGAATAATTCACCCCTCCACTTT. Protein: CASSRPGTGNNSPLHF.

The chain has TRBV6-2 or TRBV6-3 and TRBJ1-5, with a tentative D call TRBD1 (5 bases). V gave up 0 bases and J gave up 7 bases, with 19 bases separating them. The CDR3 covers 17 residues. Germline V lookup: CDR1 MNHEY, CDR2 SVGEGT. The CDR3 DNA sequence: TGTGCCAGCAGTTACTCGGGCGGAGGGGCTGGGCGACAGCCCCAGCATTTT. As protein: CASSYSGGGAGRQPQHF.

J is TRBJ2-7 and V is TRBV4-1; 7 bases fit TRBD1. There are 15 residues in the CDR3. In germline, CDR1 is MGHRA, CDR2 YSYEKL. Trimming cost V 1 base and J 4 bases; bases outside gene matches: 7. DNA of the CDR3: TGCGCCAGCAGCCAAGCAGAACAGGGGAGATACGAGCAGTACTTC. Its translation is CASSQAEQGRYEQYF.

This clone was found once. The rearrangement uses TRBV4-2 and TRBJ2-5, with TRBD2 matching over 10 bases. The length of the CDR3 is 16 residues. Trimming cost V 6 bases and J 0 bases; bases outside gene matches: 7. Germline V gene sequence: CDR1 LGHNA, CDR2 YNFKEQ. The DNA of the CDR3 is TGTGCCAGCAGACCTCATAGCGGGGGGTACCAAGAGACCCAGTACTTC. Encoded protein: CASRPHSGGYQETQYF.

The chain couples TRBV30 to TRBJ1-5; possible D gene TRBD1, 5 bases. From germline, CDR1 is GTSNPN and CDR2 SVGIG (reference sequence). This CDR3 is built from 13 residues. The V and J ends lost 5 bases and 5 bases respectively, with 13 bases between them. The CDR3 DNA is TGTGCCTGGGCCCAGGGTTCCGATCAGCCCCAGCATTTT. It encodes CAWAQGSDQPQHF.